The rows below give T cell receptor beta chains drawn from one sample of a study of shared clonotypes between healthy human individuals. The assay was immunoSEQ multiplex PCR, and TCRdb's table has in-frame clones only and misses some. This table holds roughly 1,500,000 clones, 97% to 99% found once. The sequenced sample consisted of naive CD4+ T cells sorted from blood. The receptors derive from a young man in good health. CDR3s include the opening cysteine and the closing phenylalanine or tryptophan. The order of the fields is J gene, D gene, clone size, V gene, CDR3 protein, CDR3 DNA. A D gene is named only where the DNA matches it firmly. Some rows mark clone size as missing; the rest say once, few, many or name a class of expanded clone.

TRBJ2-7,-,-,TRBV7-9,CASSAQGREDEQYF,TGTGCCAGCAGCGCTCAGGGGAGGGAAGACGAGCAGTACTTC
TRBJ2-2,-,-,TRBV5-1,CASSTGPAGELFF,TGCGCCAGCAGCACAGGGCCGGCCGGGGAGCTGTTTTTT
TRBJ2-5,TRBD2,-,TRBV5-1,CASSPGTSGETQYF,TGCGCCAGCAGCCCCGGGACTAGCGGAGAGACCCAGTACTTC
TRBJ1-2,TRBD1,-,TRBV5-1,CASSPGQLVVGYTF,TGCGCCAGCAGCCCGGGACAGCTAGTGGTTGGCTACACCTTC
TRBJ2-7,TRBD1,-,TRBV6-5,CASSRTGAYEQYF,TGTGCCAGCAGTAGGACAGGGGCCTACGAGCAGTACTTC
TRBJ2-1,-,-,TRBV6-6,CASSYGGNEQFF,TGTGCCAGCAGTTACGGGGGCAATGAGCAGTTCTTC
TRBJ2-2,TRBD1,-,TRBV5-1,CASSYGTGVIAGELFF,TGCGCCAGCAGCTACGGGACAGGGGTAATCGCCGGGGAGCTGTTTTTT
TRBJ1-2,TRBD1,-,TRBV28,CASRPPDRNYGYTF,TGTGCCAGCAGACCACCGGACAGGAACTATGGCTACACCTTC
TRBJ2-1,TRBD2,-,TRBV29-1,CSVLGDYTVGEQFF,TGCAGCGTTCTTGGGGACTATACCGTCGGGGAGCAGTTCTTC
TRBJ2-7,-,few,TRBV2,CASTPGHSYEQYF,TGTGCCAGCACCCCAGGCCATTCCTACGAGCAGTACTTC
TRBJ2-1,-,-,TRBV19,CASSSGVGGEQFF,TGTGCCAGTAGTAGTGGGGTTGGGGGTGAGCAGTTCTTC
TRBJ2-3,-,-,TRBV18,CASSPTDGTDTQYF,TGTGCCAGCTCACCGACGGACGGAACAGATACGCAGTATTTT
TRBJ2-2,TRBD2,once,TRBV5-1,CASSLPGTSGRPAGELFF,TGCGCCAGCAGCTTACCCGGGACTAGCGGGAGACCGGCCGGGGAGCTGTTTTTT
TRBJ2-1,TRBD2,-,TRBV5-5,CASSPMWAGGPGEQFF,TGTGCCAGCAGCCCGATGTGGGCGGGAGGGCCAGGTGAGCAGTTCTTC
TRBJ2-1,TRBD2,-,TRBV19,CASIDPAGSTNEQFF,TGTGCCAGTATCGACCCAGCGGGATCTACCAATGAGCAGTTCTTC
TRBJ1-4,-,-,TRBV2,CASSEDVGLVLFF,TGTGCCAGCAGTGAAGATGTGGGTTTGGTACTGTTTTTT
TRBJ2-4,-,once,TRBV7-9,CASSPQYF,TGTGCCAGCAGCCCGCAGTACTTC
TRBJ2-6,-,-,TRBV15,CATSRAGANVLTF,TGTGCCACCAGCAGAGCCGGGGCCAACGTCCTGACTTTC
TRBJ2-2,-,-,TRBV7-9,CASSLRDRGTRFLTGELFF,TGTGCCAGCAGCCTCCGGGACCGAGGAACGCGGTTTCTCACCGGGGAGCTGTTTTTT
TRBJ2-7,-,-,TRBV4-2,CASSQDRGSYEQYF,TGTGCCAGCAGCCAAGATCGGGGGTCCTACGAGCAGTACTTC
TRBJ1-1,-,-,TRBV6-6,CASRGVGAGTEAFF,TGTGCCAGCAGAGGAGTGGGGGCAGGCACTGAAGCTTTCTTT
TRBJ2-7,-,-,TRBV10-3,CAISGEDSDYEQYF,TGTGCCATCAGTGGGGAGGACAGCGACTACGAGCAGTACTTC
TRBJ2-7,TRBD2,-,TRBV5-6,CASSYRDYTNEQYF,TGTGCCAGCAGCTACCGGGACTATACGAACGAGCAGTACTTC
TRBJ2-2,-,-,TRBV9,CASSVAGEPGELFF,TGTGCCAGCAGCGTAGCAGGGGAGCCCGGGGAGCTGTTTTTT
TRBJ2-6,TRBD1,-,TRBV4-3,CASSQDRGRLTGANVLTF,TGCGCCAGCAGCCAAGACAGGGGGCGATTGACTGGGGCCAACGTCCTGACTTTC
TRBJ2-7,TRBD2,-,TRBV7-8,CASRNSPPAGGENEQYF,TGTGCCAGCAGAAATTCCCCACCCGCGGGAGGGGAGAACGAGCAGTACTTC
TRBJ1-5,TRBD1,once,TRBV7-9,CASSRASGQGANQPQHF,TGTGCCAGCAGCCGAGCCTCGGGACAGGGGGCCAATCAGCCCCAGCATTTT
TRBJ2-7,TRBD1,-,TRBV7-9,CASSLTGGPPLLYF,TGTGCCAGCAGCCTCACAGGGGGACCGCCGTTGCTGTACTTC
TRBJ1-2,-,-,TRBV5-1,CASSLARGQQRNYGYTF,TGCGCCAGCAGCTTGGCCCGAGGACAACAGAGAAATTATGGCTACACCTTC
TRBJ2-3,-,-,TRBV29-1,CSADRTDTQYF,TGCAGCGCAGACAGAACAGATACGCAGTATTTT
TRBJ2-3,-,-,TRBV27,CASSPKGFRTDTQYF,TGTGCCAGCAGTCCAAAGGGATTTCGCACAGATACGCAGTATTTT
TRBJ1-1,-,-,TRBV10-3,CAISEGVDYTEAFF,TGTGCCATCAGTGAGGGCGTAGATTACACTGAAGCTTTCTTT
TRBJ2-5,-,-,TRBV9,CASSPRVRETQYF,TGTGCCAGCAGCCCCCGGGTTAGGGAGACCCAGTACTTC
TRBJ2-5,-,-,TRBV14,CASSPKMISTGRETQYF,TGTGCCAGCAGCCCTAAAATGATCTCTACAGGCCGCGAGACCCAGTACTTC
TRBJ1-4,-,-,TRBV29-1,CSVQPGIGLPNEKLFF,TGCAGCGTCCAACCGGGCATAGGACTCCCTAATGAAAAACTGTTTTTT
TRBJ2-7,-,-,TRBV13,CASTSLRASYEQYF,TGTGCCAGCACCTCACTACGGGCCTCCTACGAGCAGTACTTC
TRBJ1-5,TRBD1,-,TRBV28,CASSLLGQGNQPQHF,TGTGCCAGCAGTTTATTGGGACAGGGGAATCAGCCCCAGCATTTT
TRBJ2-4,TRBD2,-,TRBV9,CASSETGTTGNIQYF,TGTGCCAGCAGTGAAACCGGGACTACGGGAAACATTCAGTACTTC
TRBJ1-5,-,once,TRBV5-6,CASSLFREYSNQPQHF,TGTGCCAGCAGCTTGTTTCGAGAATATAGCAATCAGCCCCAGCATTTT
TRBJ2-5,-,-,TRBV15,CATSKDGQPQETQYF,TGTGCCACCAGCAAGGACGGCCAGCCGCAAGAGACCCAGTACTTC
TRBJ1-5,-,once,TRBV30,CAWKGGGQPQHF,TGTGCCTGGAAAGGGGGGGGGCAGCCCCAGCATTTT
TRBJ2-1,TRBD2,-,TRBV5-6,CASSLTSGSNEQFF,TGTGCCAGCAGCTTGACTAGCGGGAGCAATGAGCAGTTCTTC
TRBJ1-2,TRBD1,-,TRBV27,CASRQSTSQGAYGYTF,TGTGCCAGCAGACAAAGCACATCCCAGGGGGCCTATGGCTACACCTTC
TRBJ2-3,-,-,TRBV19,CASTPEGGGTDTQYF,TGTGCCAGTACCCCGGAGGGTGGTGGCACAGATACGCAGTATTTT
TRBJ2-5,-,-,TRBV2,CASSARGQETQYF,TGTGCCAGCAGCGCTAGGGGTCAAGAGACCCAGTACTTC
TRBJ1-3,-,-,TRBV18,CASSPVQLSGNTIYF,TGTGCCAGCTCACCAGTCCAGCTCTCTGGAAACACCATATATTTT
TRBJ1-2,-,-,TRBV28,CASSPRDRGYTF,TGTGCCAGCAGTCCCCGGGACCGTGGCTACACCTTC
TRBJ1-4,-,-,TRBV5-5,CASNLGGPANEKLFF,TGTGCCAGCAACTTAGGGGGGCCAGCAAATGAAAAACTGTTTTTT
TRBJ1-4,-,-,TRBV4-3,CASSQFLGAATNEKLFF,TGCGCCAGCAGCCAATTTCTAGGGGCGGCAACTAATGAAAAACTGTTTTTT